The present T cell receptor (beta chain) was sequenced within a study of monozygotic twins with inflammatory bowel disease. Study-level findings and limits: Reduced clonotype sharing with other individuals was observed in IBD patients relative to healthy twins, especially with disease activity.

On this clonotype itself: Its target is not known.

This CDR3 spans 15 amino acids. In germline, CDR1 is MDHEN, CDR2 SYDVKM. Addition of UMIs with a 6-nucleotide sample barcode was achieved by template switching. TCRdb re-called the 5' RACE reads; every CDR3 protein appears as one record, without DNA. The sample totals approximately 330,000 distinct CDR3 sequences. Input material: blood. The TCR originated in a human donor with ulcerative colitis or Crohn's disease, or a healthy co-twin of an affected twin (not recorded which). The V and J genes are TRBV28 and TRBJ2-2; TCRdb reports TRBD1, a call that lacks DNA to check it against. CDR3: CASSLGQSSTGELFF. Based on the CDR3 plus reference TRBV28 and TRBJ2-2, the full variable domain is DVKVTQSSRYLVKRTGEKVFLECVQDMDHENMFWYRQDPGLGLRLIYFSYDVKMKEKGDIPEGYSVSREKKERFSLILESASTNQTSMYLCASSLGQSSTGELFFGEGSRLTVL.